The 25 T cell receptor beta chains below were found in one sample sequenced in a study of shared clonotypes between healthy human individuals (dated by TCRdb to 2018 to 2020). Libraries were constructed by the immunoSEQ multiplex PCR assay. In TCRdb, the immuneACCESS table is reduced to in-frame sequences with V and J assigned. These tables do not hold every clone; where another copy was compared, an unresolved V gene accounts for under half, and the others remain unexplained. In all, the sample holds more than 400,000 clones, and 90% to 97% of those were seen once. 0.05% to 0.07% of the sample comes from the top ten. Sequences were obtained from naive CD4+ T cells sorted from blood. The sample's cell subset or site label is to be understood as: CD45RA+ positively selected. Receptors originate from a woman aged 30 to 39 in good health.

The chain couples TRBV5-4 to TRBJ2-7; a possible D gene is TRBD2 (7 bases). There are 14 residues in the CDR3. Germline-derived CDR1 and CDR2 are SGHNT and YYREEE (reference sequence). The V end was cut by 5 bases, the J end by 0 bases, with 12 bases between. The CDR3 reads CASRGGGDSYEQYF. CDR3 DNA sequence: TGTGCCAGCAGGGGAGGGGGGGACTCCTACGAGCAGTACTTC.

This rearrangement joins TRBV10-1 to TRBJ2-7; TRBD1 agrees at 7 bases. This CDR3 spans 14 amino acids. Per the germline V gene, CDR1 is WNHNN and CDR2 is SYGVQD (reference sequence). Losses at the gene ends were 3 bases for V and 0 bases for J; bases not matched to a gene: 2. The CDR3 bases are TGCGCCAGCAGTGACTCAGGGGGCTCCTACGAGCAGTACTTC. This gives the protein CASSDSGGSYEQYF.

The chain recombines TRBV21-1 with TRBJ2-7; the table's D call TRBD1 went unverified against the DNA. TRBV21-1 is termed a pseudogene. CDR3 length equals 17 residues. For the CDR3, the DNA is TGTGCCAGCAACACCCTGTCCCACAGGGGGTGGTCCTACGAGCAGTACTTC. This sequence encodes CASNTLSHRGWSYEQYF.

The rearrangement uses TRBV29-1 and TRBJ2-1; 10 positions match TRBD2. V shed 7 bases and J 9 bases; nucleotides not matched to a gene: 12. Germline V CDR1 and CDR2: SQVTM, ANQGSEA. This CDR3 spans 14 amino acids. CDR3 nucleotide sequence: TGCAGCGCTTTTACTAGCGGGATTTTCTCTGAGCAGTTCTTC. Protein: CSAFTSGIFSEQFF.

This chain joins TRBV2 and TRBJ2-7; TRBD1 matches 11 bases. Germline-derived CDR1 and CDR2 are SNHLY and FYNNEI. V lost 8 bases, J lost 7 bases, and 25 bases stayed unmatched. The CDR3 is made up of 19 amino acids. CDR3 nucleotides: TGTGCCAGCCGGGGTGGATCTGGGGAACCGGGACAGGGGGTACGGGAGCAGTACTTC. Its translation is CASRGGSGEPGQGVREQYF.

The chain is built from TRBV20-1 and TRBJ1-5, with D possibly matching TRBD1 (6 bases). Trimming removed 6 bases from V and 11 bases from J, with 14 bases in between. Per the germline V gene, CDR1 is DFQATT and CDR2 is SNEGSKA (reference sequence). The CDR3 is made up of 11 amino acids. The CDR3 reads CSAGTWSAQHF. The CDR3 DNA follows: TGCAGTGCGGGGACATGGTCCGCCCAGCATTTT.

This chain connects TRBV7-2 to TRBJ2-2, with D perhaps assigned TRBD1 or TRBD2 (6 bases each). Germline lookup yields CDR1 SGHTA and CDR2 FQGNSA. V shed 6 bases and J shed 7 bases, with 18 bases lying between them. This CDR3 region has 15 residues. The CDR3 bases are TGTGCCAGCAGGGGACTCTCAGGGGTCAGCGGGGAGCTGTTTTTT. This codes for CASRGLSGVSGELFF.

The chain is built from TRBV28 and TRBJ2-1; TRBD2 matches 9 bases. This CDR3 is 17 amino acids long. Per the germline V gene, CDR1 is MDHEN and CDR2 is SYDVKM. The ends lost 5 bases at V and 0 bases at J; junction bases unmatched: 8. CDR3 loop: CASSSGAGGHSYNEQFF. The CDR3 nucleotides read TGTGCCAGCAGTAGTGGAGCGGGAGGCCACTCCTACAATGAGCAGTTCTTC.

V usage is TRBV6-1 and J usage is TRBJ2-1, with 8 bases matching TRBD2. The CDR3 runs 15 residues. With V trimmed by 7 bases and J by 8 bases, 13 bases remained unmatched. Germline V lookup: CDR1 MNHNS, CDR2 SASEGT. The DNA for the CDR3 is TGTGCCAGCACCCTTAACCGAGCGGGAGTGGATGAGCAGTTCTTC. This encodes CASTLNRAGVDEQFF.

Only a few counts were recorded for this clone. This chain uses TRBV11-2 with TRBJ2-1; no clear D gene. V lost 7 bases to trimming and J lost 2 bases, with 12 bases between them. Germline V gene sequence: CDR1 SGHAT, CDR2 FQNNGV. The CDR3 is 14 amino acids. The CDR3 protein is CASKSERPYNEQFF. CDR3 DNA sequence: TGTGCCAGCAAAAGCGAACGACCCTACAATGAGCAGTTCTTC.

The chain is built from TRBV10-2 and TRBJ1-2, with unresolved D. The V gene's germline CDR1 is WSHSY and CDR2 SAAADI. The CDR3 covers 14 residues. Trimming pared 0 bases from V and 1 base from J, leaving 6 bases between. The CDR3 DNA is TGCGCCAGCAGTGAGTCCTCACTTAACTATGGCTACACCTTC. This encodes CASSESSLNYGYTF.

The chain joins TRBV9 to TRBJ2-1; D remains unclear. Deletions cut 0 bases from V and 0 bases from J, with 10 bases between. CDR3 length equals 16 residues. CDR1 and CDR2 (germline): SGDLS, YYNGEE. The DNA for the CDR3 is TGTGCCAGCAGCGTAGGACGGAGCACCTCCTACAATGAGCAGTTCTTC. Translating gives CASSVGRSTSYNEQFF.

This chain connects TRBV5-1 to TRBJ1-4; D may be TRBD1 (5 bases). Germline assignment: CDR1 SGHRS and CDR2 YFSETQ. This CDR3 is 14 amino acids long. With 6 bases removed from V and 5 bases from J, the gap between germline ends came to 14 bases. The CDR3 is CASTPGALNEKLFF. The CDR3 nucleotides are TGCGCCAGCACCCCCGGGGCCTTAAATGAAAAACTGTTTTTT.

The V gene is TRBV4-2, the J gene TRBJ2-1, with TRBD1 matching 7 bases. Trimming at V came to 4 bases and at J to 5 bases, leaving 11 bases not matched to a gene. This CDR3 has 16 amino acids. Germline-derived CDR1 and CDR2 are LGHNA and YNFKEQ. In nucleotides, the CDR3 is TGTGCCAGCAGCCCACGACGGGACAGCACCAACAATGAGCAGTTCTTC. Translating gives CASSPRRDSTNNEQFF.

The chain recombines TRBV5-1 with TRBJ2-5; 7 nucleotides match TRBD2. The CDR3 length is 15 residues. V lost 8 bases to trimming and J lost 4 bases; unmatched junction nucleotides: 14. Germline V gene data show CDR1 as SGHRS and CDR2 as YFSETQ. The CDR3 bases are TGCGCCAGTCACGGTGCGGGAGCGCGCACAGAGACCCAGTACTTC. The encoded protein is CASHGAGARTETQYF.

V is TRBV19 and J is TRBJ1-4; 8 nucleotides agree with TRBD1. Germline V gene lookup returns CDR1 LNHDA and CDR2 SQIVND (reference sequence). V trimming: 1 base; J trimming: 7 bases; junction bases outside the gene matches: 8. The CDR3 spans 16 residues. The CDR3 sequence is CASSIAQTGAFEKLFF. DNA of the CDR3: TGTGCCAGTAGTATAGCACAGACAGGGGCGTTTGAAAAACTGTTTTTT. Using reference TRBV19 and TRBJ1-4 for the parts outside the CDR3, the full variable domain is DGGITQSPKYLFRKEGQNVTLSCEQNLNHDAMYWYRQDPGQGLRLIYYSQIVNDFQKGDIAEGYSVSREKKESFPLTVTSAQKNPTAFYLCASSIAQTGAFEKLFFGSGTQLSVL.

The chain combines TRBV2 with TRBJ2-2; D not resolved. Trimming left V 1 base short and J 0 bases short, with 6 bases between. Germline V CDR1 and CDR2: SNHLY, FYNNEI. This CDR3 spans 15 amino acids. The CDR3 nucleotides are TGTGCCAGCAGTGAAGGGGTTGCGAACACCGGGGAGCTGTTTTTT. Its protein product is CASSEGVANTGELFF.

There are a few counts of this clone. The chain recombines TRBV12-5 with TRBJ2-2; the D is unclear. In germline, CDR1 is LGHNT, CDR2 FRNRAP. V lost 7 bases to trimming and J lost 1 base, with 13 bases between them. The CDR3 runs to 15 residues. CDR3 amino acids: CASASGNKNTGELFF. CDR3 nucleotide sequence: TGTGCTAGTGCGTCAGGAAATAAGAACACCGGGGAGCTGTTTTTT.

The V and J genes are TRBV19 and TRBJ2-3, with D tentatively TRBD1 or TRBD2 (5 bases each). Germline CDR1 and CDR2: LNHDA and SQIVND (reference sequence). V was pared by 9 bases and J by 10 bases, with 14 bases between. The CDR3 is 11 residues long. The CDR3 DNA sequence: TGTGCCAGCACAGAGGGGAGTTCGCAGTATTTT. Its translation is CASTEGSSQYF.

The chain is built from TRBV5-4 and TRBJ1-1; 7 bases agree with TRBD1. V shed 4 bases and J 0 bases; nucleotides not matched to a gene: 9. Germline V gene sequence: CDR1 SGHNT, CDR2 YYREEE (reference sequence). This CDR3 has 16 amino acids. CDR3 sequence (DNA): TGTGCCAGCAGCCCCACCCCCGGACAGGTGAACACTGAAGCTTTCTTT. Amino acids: CASSPTPGQVNTEAFF.

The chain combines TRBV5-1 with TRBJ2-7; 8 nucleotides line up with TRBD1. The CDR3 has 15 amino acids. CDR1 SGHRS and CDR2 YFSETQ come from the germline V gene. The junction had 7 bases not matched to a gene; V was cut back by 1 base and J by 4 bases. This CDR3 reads CASSLRQGKLYEQYF. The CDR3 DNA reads TGCGCCAGCAGCTTGAGACAGGGGAAGTTGTACGAGCAGTACTTC.

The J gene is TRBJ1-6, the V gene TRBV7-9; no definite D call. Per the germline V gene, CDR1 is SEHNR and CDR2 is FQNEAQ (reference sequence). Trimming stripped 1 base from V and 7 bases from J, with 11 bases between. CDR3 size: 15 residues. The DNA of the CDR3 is TGTGCCAGCAGCTTAGGCGCCGACTTAAATTCACCCCTCCACTTT. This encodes CASSLGADLNSPLHF.

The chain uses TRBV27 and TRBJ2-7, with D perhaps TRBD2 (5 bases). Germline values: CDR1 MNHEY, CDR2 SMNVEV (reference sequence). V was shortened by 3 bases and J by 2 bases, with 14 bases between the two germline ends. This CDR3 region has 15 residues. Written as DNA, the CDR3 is TGTGCCAGCAGTTTTCGGCGGGCCGCCGCCTACGAGCAGTACTTC. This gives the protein CASSFRRAAAYEQYF.

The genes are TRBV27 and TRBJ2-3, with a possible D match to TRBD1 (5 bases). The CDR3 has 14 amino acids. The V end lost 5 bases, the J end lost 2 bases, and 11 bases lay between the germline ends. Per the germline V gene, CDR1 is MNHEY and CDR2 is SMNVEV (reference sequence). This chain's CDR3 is CASSPEGDTDTQYF. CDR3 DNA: TGTGCCAGCAGTCCCGAAGGGGACACAGATACGCAGTATTTT.

In nucleotides, the CDR3 is TGTGCCAGTAGTCCAACCGCAAAAGTACAGGGGAAGGGCAATCAGCCCCAGCATTTT. It encodes CASSPTAKVQGKGNQPQHF. This chain uses TRBV19 with TRBJ1-5, with 7 positions matching TRBD1. Germline assignment: CDR1 LNHDA and CDR2 SQIVND (reference sequence). J gave up 2 bases and V 5 bases, and 18 bases lay outside the gene matches. This CDR3 is built from 19 residues.